The present T cell receptor (beta chain) was sequenced within a study of radiotherapy plus CTLA-4 blockade in lung cancer. General study findings and limits: Early shifts in blood T cell clones, with interferon-beta, reportedly predicted response best. Following radiotherapy plus ipilimumab, tumor-derived TCR clones expanded in the blood.

Using immunoSEQ multiplex PCR, the repertoire was profiled, and TCRdb retains in-frame clones only, with some absent. The profile shows 70,000 to 90,000 clones, about four fifths of them singletons. The germline CDR1 and CDR2 sequences are PRHDT and FYEKMQ (reference sequence). This CDR3 is 12 amino acids long. Of note for this clone: What it binds is not known. Sequence at one end of the junction differs from germline and may be a read error.

Alongside CTLA-4 blockade with ipilimumab, patients with chemo-refractory metastatic non-small-cell lung cancer received focal radiation. The V call is TRBV13, the J call TRBJ2-7; the D gene could be TRBD1 or TRBD2 (6 bases each). This TCR was recovered from a human donor with non-small cell lung cancer who had stable disease on radiotherapy plus ipilimumab. The specimen was peripheral blood, collected from a patient treated with radiotherapy plus ipilimumab. CDR3: CASSLGGKEQYF. CDR3 nucleotide sequence: TGTGCCAGCAGCCTAGGGGGGAAGGAGCAGTACTTC.